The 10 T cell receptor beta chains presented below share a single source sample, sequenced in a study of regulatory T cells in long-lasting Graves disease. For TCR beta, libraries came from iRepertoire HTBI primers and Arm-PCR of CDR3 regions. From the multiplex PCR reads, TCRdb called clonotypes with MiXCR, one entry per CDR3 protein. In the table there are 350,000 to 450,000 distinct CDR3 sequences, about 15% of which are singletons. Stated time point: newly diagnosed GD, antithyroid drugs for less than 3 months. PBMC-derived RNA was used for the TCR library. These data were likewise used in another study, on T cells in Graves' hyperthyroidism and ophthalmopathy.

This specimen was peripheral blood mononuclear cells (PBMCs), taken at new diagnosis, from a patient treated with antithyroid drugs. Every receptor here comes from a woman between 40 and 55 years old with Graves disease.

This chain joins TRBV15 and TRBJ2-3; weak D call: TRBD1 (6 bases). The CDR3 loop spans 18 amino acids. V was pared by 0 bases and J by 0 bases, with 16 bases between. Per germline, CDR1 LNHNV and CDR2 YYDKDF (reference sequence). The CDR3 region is CATSRDLVRGLSTDTQYF. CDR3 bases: TGTGCCACCAGCAGAGATCTCGTCAGGGGTCTTAGCACAGATACGCAGTATTTT.

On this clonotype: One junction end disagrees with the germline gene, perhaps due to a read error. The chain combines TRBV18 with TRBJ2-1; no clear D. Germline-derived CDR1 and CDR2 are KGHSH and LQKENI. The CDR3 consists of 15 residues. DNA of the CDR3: TGTGCCAGCTCACCACCGTCAGGTAGCTACCATGAGCAGTTCTTC. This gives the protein CASSPPSGSYHEQFF.

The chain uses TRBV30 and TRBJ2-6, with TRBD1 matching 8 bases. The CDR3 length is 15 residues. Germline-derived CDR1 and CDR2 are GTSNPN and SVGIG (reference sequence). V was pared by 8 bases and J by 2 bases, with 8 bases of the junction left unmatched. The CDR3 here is CAATGDSTGANVLTF. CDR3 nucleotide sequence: TGTGCCGCGACAGGGGACTCAACTGGGGCCAACGTCCTGACTTTC.

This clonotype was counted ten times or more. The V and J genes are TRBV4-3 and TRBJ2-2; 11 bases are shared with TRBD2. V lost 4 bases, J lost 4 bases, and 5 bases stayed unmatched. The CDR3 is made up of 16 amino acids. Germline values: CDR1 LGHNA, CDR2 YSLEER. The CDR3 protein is CASSLGLAGPTGELFF. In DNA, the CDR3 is TGCGCCAGCAGCCTAGGACTAGCGGGTCCCACCGGGGAGCTGTTTTTT.

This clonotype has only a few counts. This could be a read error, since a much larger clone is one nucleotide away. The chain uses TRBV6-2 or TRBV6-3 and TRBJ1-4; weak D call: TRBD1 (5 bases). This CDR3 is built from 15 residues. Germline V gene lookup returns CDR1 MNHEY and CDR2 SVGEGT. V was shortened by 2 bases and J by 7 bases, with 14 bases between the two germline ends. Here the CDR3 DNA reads TGTGCCAGCAGTTACCGGTACAGCCAGGGTGAAAAACTGTTTTTT. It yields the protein CASSYRYSQGEKLFF.

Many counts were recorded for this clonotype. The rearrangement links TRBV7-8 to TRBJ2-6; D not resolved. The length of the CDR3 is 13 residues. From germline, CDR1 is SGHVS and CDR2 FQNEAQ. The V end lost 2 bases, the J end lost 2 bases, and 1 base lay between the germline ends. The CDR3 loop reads CASSLPGANVLTF. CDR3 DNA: TGTGCCAGCAGCTTACCTGGGGCCAACGTCCTGACTTTC.

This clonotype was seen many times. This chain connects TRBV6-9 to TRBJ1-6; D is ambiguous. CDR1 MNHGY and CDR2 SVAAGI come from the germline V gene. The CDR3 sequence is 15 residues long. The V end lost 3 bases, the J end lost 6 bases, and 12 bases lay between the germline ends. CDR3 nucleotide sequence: TGTGCCAGCAGTTACGTGGGTAGTGGTAATTCACCCCTCCACTTT. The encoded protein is CASSYVGSGNSPLHF.

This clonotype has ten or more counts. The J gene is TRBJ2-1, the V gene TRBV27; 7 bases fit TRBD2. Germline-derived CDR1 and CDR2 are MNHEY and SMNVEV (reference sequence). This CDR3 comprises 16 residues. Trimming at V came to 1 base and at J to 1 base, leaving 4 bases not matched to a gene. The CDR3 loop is CASSLLGGRSYNEQFF. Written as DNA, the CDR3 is TGTGCCAGCAGTTTATTGGGCGGGAGATCCTACAATGAGCAGTTCTTC.

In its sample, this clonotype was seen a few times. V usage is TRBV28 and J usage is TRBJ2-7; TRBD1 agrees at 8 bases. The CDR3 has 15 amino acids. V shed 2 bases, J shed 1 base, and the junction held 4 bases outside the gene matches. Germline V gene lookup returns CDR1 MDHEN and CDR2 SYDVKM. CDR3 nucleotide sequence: TGTGCCAGCAGTTTACCGGACAGGGCATCCTACGAGCAGTACTTC. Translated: CASSLPDRASYEQYF. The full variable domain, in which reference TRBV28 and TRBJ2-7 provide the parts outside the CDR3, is DVKVTQSSRYLVKRTGEKVFLECVQDMDHENMFWYRQDPGLGLRLIYFSYDVKMKEKGDIPEGYSVSREKKERFSLILESASTNQTSMYLCASSLPDRASYEQYFGPGTRLTVT.

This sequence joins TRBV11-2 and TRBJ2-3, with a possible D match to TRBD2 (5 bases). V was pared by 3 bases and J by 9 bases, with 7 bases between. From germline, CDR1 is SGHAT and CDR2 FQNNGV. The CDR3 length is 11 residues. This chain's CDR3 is CASSFGNTQYF. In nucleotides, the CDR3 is TGTGCCAGCAGCTTCGGGAACACGCAGTATTTT.